The clone carrying this T cell receptor (beta chain) was counted many times. The target antigen is unknown. The CDR3 totals 17 residues. V shed 3 bases and J 10 bases; nucleotides not matched to a gene: 21. The V gene's germline CDR1 is DFQATT and CDR2 SNEGSKA (reference sequence). The data stem from a study of T cells after yellow fever vaccination. The study's findings and limits: Repertoires sorted by FACS could include abundant clonotypes that are contaminants from the bulk population.

One entry per CDR3 protein, called by TCRdb with MiXCR from the 5' RACE reads. In the table there are 200,000 or so distinct CDR3 sequences, roughly 6.8% of which are singletons. Material: CD4+ T cells sorted from PBMCs, obtained on the day of the yellow fever booster vaccination. This TCR derives from a man aged 25 to 45 who received the YFV17D yellow fever vaccine. This rearrangement joins TRBV20-1 to TRBJ1-5, with 7 bases identical to TRBD1. CDR3 sequence (DNA): TGCAGTGCTAGCGCCAGAAAGGGGACAGCAAGAGGAGGCCCCCAGCATTTT. This translates into CSASARKGTARGGPQHF.